These T cell receptor beta chains were read from a single sample in a study of OX40 agonist ivuxolimab in advanced cancers. The protocol was immunoSEQ multiplex PCR, while the TCRdb copy is restricted to in-frame clones and leaves out a portion. The table has around 65,000 clones, about 92% seen once; the top ten hold 13%. The source was CD4+ or CD8+ T cells sorted from blood, collected in a trial of the OX40 agonist ivuxolimab. These TCRs come from an adult with an advanced solid tumor such as melanoma, head and neck, liver or kidney cancer. CDR3s leave out the opening cysteine and the closing phenylalanine or tryptophan. Each record gives: V gene, J gene, D gene, CDR3 protein. The D gene is left open where the match is weak.

V: TRBV27
J: TRBJ2-1
D: .
CDR3: ASSVLNNEQF

V: TRBV4-1
J: TRBJ2-3
D: .
CDR3: ASSGDPGDTQY

V: TRBV5-6
J: TRBJ1-2
D: TRBD1
CDR3: ASSRGQGGYGYT

V: TRBV4-1
J: TRBJ1-1
D: .
CDR3: ASSQEGTANTEAF

V: TRBV23-1
J: TRBJ1-4
D: TRBD1
CDR3: ASSHRDRVEKLF

V: TRBV4-3
J: TRBJ2-7
D: TRBD1
CDR3: ASSPGGYEQY

V: TRBV7-6
J: TRBJ2-7
D: TRBD1
CDR3: ASSPSRDRGYEQY

V: TRBV11-2
J: TRBJ2-3
D: TRBD2
CDR3: ASSLGLAGAASTDTQY

V: TRBV5-1
J: TRBJ2-1
D: TRBD2
CDR3: ASSLAAGGFNEQF

V: TRBV6-5
J: TRBJ2-1
D: .
CDR3: ASSYSGGYSYNEQF

V: TRBV29-1
J: TRBJ1-5
D: TRBD1
CDR3: SVGTGHSNQPQH

V: TRBV7-6
J: TRBJ1-1
D: .
CDR3: ASSPERGGQNTEAF

V: TRBV2
J: TRBJ2-7
D: TRBD2
CDR3: ASSEGTSGGDEQY

V: TRBV5-6
J: TRBJ2-7
D: TRBD1
CDR3: ASSCTYGTGDYEQY

V: TRBV6-1
J: TRBJ1-2
D: TRBD1
CDR3: ASSTGARGYT